This T cell receptor (beta chain) was observed in a study of regulatory T cells in long-lasting Graves disease. General study results and limits: Accuracy might have suffered from few samples. Graves' patients with persistent disease showed TCR diversity lower than patients newly diagnosed.

This clonotype was detected many times. Its antigen is not known. Time point reported: newly diagnosed GD, antithyroid drugs for less than 3 months. After RNA was extracted from PBMCs, the TCR library was made from it. The patients were drawn from one endocrinology department in Xi'an, China. Construction of TCR beta libraries relied on iRepertoire HTBI primers and on Arm-PCR targeting CDR3 regions. TCRdb passed the multiplex PCR reads through MiXCR, listing each CDR3 protein once. The sample has fewer than 350,000 distinct CDR3 sequences; 15% to 20% are singletons. This TCR was sampled from a female donor with Graves disease. Sequences were derived from peripheral blood mononuclear cells (PBMCs), sampled at new diagnosis, from a patient treated with antithyroid drugs.

CDR3 nucleotides: TGTGCCAGCGCGGCCGCCGGACGGCGCGATGGAAACACCATATATTTT. Amino acids: CASAAAGRRDGNTIYF. The chain couples TRBV19 to TRBJ1-3; D gene unclear. CDR3 length: 16 amino acids. CDR1 and CDR2 from the germline V gene are LNHDA and SQIVND (reference sequence). V lost 9 bases and J 3 bases, leaving 21 bases between the germline ends.